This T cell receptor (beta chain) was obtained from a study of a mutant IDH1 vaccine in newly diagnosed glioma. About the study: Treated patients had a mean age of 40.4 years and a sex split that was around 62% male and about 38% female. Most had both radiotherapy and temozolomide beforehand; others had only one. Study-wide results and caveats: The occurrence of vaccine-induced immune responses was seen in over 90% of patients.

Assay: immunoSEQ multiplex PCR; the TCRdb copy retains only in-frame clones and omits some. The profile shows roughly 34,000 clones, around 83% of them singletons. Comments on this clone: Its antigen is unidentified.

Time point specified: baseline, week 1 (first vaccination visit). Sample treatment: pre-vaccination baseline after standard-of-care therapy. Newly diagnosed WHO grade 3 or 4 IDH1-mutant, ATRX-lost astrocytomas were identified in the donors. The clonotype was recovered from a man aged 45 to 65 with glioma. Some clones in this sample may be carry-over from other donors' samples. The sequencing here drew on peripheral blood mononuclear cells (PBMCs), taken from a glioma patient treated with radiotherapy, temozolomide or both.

CDR3 in DNA: TGTGCCAGCATAAACCCGGCACAGGGCTCCTACGAGCAGTACTTC. The encoded protein is CASINPAQGSYEQYF. The chain links TRBV25-1 to TRBJ2-7; D perhaps matches TRBD1 (6 bases). The germline V and J ends were trimmed by 7 bases and 0 bases, with 16 bases remaining between them. Germline values: CDR1 MGHDK, CDR2 SYGVNS. This CDR3 comprises 15 residues.